Given below is one T cell receptor (beta chain) in context. Its target is unknown. The sample originates from a study of cytomegalovirus exposure and HLA in healthy donors. The study sampled nominally healthy donors, though unrecorded immune exposures were likely. 60 Vbeta and 13 Jbeta primers were used in PCR. Data came from immunoSEQ multiplex PCR; TCRdb stores just in-frame clones and leaves some out. The profile shows about 110,000 clones, 70% to 85% of them singletons. Study-wide results and caveats: The authors reported that TCR beta sequences could predict HLA-A and HLA-B alleles. These predictions were accurate for most subjects in the first cohort.

Sequencing was performed on PBMCs. The sequence was collected from a male donor in good health and CMV-seronegative.

CDR3 in DNA: TGTGCCAGCAGTTACTCAGGACCTGGACTCGACAATGAGCAGTTCTTC. It codes for CASSYSGPGLDNEQFF. The V and J genes are TRBV6-5 and TRBJ2-1; a weak D match, TRBD2 (5 bases). CDR1 is MNHEY, CDR2 SVGAGI, per germline. The length of the CDR3 is 16 residues. Trimming left V 0 bases short and J 5 bases short, with 14 bases between.